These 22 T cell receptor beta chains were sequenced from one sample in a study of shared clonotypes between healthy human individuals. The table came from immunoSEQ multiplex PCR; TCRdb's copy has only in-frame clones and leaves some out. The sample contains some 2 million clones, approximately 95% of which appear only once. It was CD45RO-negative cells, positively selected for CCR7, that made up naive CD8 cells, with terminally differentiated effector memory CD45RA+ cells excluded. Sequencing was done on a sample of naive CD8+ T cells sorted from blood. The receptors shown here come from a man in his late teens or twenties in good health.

CDR3 DNA sequence: TGTGCCAGCAGCCCCGGCGGGGGGAAATACGAGCAGTACTTC. Its translation is CASSPGGGKYEQYF. The V and J genes are TRBV5-4 and TRBJ2-7; 8 nucleotides line up with TRBD2. J was trimmed by 4 bases and V by 4 bases; bases with no gene match: 7. Germline V gene sequence: CDR1 SGHNT, CDR2 YYREEE (reference sequence). The CDR3 is 14 amino acids.

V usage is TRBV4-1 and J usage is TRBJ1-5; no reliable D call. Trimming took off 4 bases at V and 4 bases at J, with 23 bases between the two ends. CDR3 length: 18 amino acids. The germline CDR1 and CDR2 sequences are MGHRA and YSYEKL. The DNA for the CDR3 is TGCGCCAGCAGCCTGGAGGAACAGTTCGGAACGGCGAATCAGCCCCAGCATTTT. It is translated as CASSLEEQFGTANQPQHF.

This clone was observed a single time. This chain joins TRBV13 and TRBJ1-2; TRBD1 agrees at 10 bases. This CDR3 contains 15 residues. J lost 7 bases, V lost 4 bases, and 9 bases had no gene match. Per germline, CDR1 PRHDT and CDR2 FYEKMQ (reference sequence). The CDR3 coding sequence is TGTGCCAGCAGCTCGCTACCGGGACAGGGGTCTGGCTACACCTTC. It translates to CASSSLPGQGSGYTF.

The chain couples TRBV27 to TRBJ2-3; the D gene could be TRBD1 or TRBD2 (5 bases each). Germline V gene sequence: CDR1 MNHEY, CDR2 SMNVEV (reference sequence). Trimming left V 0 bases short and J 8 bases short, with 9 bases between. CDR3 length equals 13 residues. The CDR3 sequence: CASSLSGGGTQYF. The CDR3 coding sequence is TGTGCCAGCAGTTTATCAGGTGGGGGTACGCAGTATTTT.

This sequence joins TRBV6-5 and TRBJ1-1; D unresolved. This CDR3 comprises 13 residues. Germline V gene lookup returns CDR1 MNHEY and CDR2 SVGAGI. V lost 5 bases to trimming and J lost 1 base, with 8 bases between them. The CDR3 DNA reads TGTGCCAGCAGTCAAGACTGGAACACTGAAGCTTTCTTT. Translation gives CASSQDWNTEAFF.

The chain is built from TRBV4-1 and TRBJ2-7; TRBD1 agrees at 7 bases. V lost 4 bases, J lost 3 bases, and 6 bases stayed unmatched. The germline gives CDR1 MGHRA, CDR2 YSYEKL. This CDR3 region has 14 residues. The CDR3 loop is CASSLETGLYEQYF. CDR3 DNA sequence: TGCGCCAGCAGCCTCGAGACAGGGCTCTACGAGCAGTACTTC.

The CDR3 coding sequence is TGTGCCAGCAGTCGCCAGTGGGGAGATACGCAGTATTTT. Protein sequence: CASSRQWGDTQYF. The chain is built from TRBV2 and TRBJ2-3; D call uncertain. Germline CDR1 reads SNHLY; CDR2 reads FYNNEI. Trimming left V 5 bases short and J 5 bases short, with 11 bases between. CDR3 length: 13 amino acids.

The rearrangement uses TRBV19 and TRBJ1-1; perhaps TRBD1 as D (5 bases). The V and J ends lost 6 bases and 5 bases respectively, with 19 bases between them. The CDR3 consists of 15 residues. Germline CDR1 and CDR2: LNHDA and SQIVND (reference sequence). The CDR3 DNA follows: TGTGCCAGTAGCTTGAGGGTCGTAGGGGATACTGAAGCTTTCTTT. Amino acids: CASSLRVVGDTEAFF. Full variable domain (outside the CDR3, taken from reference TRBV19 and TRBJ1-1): DGGITQSPKYLFRKEGQNVTLSCEQNLNHDAMYWYRQDPGQGLRLIYYSQIVNDFQKGDIAEGYSVSREKKESFPLTVTSAQKNPTAFYLCASSLRVVGDTEAFFGQGTRLTVV.

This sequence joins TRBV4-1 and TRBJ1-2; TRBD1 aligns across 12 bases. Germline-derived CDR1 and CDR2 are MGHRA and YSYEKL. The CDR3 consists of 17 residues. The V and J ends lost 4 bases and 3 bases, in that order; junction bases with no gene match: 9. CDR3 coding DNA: TGCGCCAGCAGCCTCACGCCGGGACAGGGGGCTCACTATGGCTACACCTTC. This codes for CASSLTPGQGAHYGYTF.

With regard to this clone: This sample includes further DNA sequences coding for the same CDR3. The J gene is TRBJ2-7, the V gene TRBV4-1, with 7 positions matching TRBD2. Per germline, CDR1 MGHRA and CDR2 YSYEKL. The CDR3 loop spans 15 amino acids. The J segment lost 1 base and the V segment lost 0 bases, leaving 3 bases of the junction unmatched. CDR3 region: CASSQDPAGSYEQYF. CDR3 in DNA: TGCGCCAGCAGCCAAGATCCAGCGGGGTCCTACGAGCAGTACTTC.

CDR3 nucleotide sequence: TGTGCCAGCAGTCTTTTGGGCCCGGGGGCGAGCTACGAGCAGTACTTC. This encodes CASSLLGPGASYEQYF. The chain links TRBV27 to TRBJ2-7; D tentatively fits TRBD1 or TRBD2 (6 bases each). The CDR3 length is 16 residues. The germline CDR1 and CDR2 sequences are MNHEY and SMNVEV (reference sequence). V gave up 5 bases and J gave up 3 bases, with 20 bases separating them.

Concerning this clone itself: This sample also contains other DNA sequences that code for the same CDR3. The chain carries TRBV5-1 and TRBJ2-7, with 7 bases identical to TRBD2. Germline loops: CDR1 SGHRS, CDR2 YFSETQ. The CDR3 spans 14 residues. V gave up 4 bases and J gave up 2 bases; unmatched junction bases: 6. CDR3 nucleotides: TGCGCCAGCAGCCTCCGGGCGGGAGCCTACGAGCAGTACTTC. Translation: CASSLRAGAYEQYF.

CDR3 sequence: CASSQPTGFGYNEQFF. The CDR3 DNA reads as TGCGCCAGCAGCCAACCGACAGGGTTTGGCTACAATGAGCAGTTCTTC. The chain joins TRBV4-1 to TRBJ2-1; 7 nucleotides align to TRBD1. The V segment lost 2 bases and the J segment 3 bases; nucleotides outside the gene matches: 7. This CDR3 is built from 16 residues. Germline-derived CDR1 and CDR2 are MGHRA and YSYEKL.

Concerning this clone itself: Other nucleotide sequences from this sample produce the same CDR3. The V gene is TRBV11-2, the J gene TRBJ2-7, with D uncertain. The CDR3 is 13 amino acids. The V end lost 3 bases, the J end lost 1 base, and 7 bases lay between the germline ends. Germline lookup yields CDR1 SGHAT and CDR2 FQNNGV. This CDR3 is CASSFQASYEQYF. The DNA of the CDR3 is TGTGCCAGCAGCTTTCAGGCTTCCTACGAGCAGTACTTC.

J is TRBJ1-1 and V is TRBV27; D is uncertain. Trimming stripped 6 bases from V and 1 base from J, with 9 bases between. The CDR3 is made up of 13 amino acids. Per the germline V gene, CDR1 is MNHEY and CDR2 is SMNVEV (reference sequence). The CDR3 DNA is TGTGCCAGCAGCCGCGGTGAGAACACTGAAGCTTTCTTT. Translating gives CASSRGENTEAFF.

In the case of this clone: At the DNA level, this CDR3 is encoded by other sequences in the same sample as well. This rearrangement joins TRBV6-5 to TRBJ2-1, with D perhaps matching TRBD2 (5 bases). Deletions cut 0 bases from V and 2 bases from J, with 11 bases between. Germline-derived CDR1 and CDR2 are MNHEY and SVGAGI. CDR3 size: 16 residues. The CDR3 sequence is CASSYSVGEAYNEQFF. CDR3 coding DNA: TGTGCCAGCAGTTACTCGGTGGGAGAGGCCTACAATGAGCAGTTCTTC.

CDR3 protein: CASSADRGSYNEQFF. CDR3 bases: TGTGCCAGCAGCGCGGACAGGGGATCCTACAATGAGCAGTTCTTC. V is TRBV5-4 and J is TRBJ2-1; 9 bases line up with TRBD1. Germline assignment: CDR1 SGHNT and CDR2 YYREEE (reference sequence). Trimming cost V 4 bases and J 1 base; bases outside gene matches: 3. This CDR3 spans 15 amino acids.

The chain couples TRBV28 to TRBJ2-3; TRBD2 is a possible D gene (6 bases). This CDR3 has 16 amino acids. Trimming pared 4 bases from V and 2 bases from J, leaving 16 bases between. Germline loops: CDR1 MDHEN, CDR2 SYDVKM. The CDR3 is CASSWAHGGDTDTQYF. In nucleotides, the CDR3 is TGTGCCAGCAGTTGGGCCCACGGCGGGGACACAGATACGCAGTATTTT.

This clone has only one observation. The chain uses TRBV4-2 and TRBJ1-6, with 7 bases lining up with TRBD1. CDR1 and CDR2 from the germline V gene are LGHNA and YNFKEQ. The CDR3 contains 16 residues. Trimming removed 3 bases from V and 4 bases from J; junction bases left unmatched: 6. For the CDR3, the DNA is TGTGCCAGCAGCCATACAGGGGTCCCTTATAATTCACCCCTCCACTTT. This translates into CASSHTGVPYNSPLHF.

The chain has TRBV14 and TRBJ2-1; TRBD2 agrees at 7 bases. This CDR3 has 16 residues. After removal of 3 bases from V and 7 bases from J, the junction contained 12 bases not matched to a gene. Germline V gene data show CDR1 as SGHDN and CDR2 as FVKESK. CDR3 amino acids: CASSQLGLLETNEQFF. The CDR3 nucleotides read TGTGCCAGCAGCCAGTTGGGACTACTAGAAACAAATGAGCAGTTCTTC.

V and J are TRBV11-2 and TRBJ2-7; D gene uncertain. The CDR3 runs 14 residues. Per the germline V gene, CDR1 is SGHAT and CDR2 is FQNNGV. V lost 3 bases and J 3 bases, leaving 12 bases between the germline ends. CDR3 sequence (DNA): TGTGCCAGCAGCTTCTCAGATCTAGGCTACGAGCAGTACTTC. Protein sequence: CASSFSDLGYEQYF.

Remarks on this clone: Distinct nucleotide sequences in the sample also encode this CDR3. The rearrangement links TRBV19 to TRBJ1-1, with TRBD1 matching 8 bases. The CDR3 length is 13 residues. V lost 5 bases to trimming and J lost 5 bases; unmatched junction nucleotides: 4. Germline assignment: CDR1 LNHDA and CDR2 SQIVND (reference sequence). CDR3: CASSPQGGTEAFF. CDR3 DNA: TGTGCCAGTAGTCCACAGGGGGGGACTGAAGCTTTCTTT.